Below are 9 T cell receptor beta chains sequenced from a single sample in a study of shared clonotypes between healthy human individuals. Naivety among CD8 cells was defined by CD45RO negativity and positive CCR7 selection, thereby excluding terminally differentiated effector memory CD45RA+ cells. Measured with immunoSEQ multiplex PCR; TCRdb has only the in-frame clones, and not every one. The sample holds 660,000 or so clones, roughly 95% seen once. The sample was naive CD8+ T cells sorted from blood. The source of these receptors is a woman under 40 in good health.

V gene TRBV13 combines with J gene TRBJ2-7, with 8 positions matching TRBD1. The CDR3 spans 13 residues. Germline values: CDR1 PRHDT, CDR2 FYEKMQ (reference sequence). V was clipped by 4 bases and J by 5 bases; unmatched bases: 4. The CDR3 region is CASSSTGVNEQYF. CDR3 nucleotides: TGTGCCAGCAGCTCGACAGGGGTCAACGAGCAGTACTTC.

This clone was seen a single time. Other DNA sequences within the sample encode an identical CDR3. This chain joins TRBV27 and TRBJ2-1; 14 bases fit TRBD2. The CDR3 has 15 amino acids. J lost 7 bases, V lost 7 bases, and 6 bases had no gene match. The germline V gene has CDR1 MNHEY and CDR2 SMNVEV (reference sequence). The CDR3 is CASTPGTSGRNEQFF. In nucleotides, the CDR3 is TGTGCCAGCACTCCCGGGACTAGCGGGAGAAATGAGCAGTTCTTC.

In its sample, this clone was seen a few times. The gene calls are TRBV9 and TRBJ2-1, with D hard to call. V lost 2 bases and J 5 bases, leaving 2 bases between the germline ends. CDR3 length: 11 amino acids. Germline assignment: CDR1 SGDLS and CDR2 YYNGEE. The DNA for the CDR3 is TGTGCCAGCAGCGTGAACAATGAGCAGTTCTTC. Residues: CASSVNNEQFF.

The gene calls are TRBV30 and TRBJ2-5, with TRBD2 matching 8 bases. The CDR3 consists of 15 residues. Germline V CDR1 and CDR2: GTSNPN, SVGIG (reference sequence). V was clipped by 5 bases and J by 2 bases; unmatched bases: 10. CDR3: CAWQSGASGQETQYF. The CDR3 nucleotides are TGTGCCTGGCAAAGTGGGGCTAGCGGGCAAGAGACCCAGTACTTC.

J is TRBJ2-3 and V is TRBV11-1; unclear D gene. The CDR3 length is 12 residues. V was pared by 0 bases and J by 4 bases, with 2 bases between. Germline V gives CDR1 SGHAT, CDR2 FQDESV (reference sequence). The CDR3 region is CASSLAADTQYF. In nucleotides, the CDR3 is TGTGCCAGCAGCTTAGCTGCAGATACGCAGTATTTT.

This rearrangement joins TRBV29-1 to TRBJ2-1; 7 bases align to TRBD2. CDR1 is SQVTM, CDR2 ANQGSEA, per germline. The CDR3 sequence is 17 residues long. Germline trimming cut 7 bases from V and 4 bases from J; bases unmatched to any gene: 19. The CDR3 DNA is TGCAGCGGTTCGGGTAGCGGGCGTTATCTTAGTTACAATGAGCAGTTCTTC. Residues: CSGSGSGRYLSYNEQFF.

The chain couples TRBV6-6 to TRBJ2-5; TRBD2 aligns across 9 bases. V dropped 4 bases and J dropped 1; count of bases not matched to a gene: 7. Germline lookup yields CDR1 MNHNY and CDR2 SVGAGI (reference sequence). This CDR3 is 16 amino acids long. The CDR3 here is CASSSLAGVLQETQYF. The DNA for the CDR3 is TGTGCCAGCAGTTCCTTAGCGGGAGTCCTCCAAGAGACCCAGTACTTC.

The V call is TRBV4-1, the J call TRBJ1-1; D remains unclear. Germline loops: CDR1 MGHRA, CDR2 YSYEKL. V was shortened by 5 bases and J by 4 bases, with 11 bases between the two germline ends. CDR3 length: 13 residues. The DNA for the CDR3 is TGCGCCAGCAGCACACGAAAAGGCACTGAAGCTTTCTTT. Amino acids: CASSTRKGTEAFF.

Written as DNA, the CDR3 is TGTGCCAGCAGTCTCCTCCTATCTACGTATAGCAATCAGCCCCAGCATTTT. This encodes CASSLLLSTYSNQPQHF. This sequence joins TRBV28 and TRBJ1-5; D gene unclear. Trimming pared 5 bases from V and 0 bases from J, leaving 17 bases between. This CDR3 region has 17 residues. In germline, CDR1 is MDHEN, CDR2 SYDVKM. The full variable domain, completed using reference TRBV28 and TRBJ1-5, is DVKVTQSSRYLVKRTGEKVFLECVQDMDHENMFWYRQDPGLGLRLIYFSYDVKMKEKGDIPEGYSVSREKKERFSLILESASTNQTSMYLCASSLLLSTYSNQPQHFGDGTRLSIL.